A selection of T cell receptor beta chains follows, all from one sample in a study of T cell responses to AZD1222 COVID-19 vaccine. Clones were sequenced by immunoSEQ multiplex PCR, and TCRdb holds only the in-frame ones, with some missing. The table records 110,000 to 150,000 clones, 80% to 90% of them present only once. The sequencing here drew on peripheral blood, taken on day 0 of AZD1222 vaccination. These receptors originate from an adult in good health. The CDR3 runs from the conserved cysteine through the conserved F or W. The D gene is left open where the match is weak. Clone size appears in some rows only: once, few, many, or a class for an expanded clone.

J gene | clone size | D gene | V gene | CDR3 protein | CDR3 DNA
TRBJ1-2 | - | - | TRBV28 | CASSPDSPNYGYTF | TGTGCCAGCAGTCCGGACAGTCCTAACTATGGCTACACCTTC
TRBJ2-7 | - | - | TRBV28 | CASNRESYEQYF | TGTGCCAGCAACCGGGAGTCCTACGAGCAGTACTTC
TRBJ1-1 | - | - | TRBV28 | CASSPRPLGAFF | TGTGCCAGCAGTCCCCGACCCCTAGGAGCTTTCTTT
TRBJ1-4 | - | - | TRBV6-2/TRBV6-3 | CASSYSPVGEKLFF | TGTGCCAGCAGTTACTCGCCGGTAGGGGAAAAACTGTTTTTT
TRBJ1-2 | - | - | TRBV3-1/TRBV3-2 | CASSQRGGQGRNYGYTF | TGTGCCAGCAGCCAGAGGGGGGGGCAGGGCCGTAACTATGGCTACACCTTC
TRBJ2-2 | - | - | TRBV19 | CASSTNTGFTGELFF | TGTGCCAGTAGTACCAACACAGGGTTCACCGGGGAGCTGTTTTTT
TRBJ2-7 | - | - | TRBV3-1/TRBV3-2 | CASSQGKSEQYF | TGTGCCAGCAGCCAAGGAAAGTCCGAGCAGTACTTC
TRBJ1-1 | - | TRBD1 | TRBV5-5 | CASSFVDRGWSTEAFF | TGTGCCAGCAGCTTCGTCGACAGGGGGTGGAGCACTGAAGCTTTCTTT
TRBJ1-6 | few | - | TRBV19 | CASSPRTGTGNSPLHF | TGTGCCAGTAGTCCCCGCACCGGGACGGGGAATTCACCCCTCCACTTT
TRBJ1-1 | - | - | TRBV19 | CASSMGNTEAFF | TGTGCCAGTAGTATGGGGAACACTGAAGCTTTCTTT
TRBJ1-1 | few | - | TRBV4-1 | CASSTGGSKNTEAFF | TGCGCCAGCAGCACCGGGGGCAGCAAGAACACTGAAGCTTTCTTT
TRBJ1-2 | - | - | TRBV3-1/TRBV3-2 | CASSLTGGTGYTF | TGTGCCAGCAGCCTTACGGGGGGCACTGGCTACACCTTC
TRBJ2-7 | - | TRBD1 | TRBV28 | CASTLDRVHEQYF | TGTGCCAGCACCTTGGACAGGGTCCACGAGCAGTACTTC
TRBJ1-1 | - | - | TRBV4-2 | CASSQEWPRGDTEAFF | TGTGCCAGCAGCCAAGAATGGCCCCGGGGGGACACTGAAGCTTTCTTT
TRBJ2-1 | - | TRBD2 | TRBV3-1/TRBV3-2 | CASSQETSASSYNEQFF | TGTGCCAGCAGCCAGGAGACTAGCGCTAGCTCCTACAATGAGCAGTTCTTC
TRBJ1-2 | - | - | TRBV2 | CASSESGGVGGYTF | TGTGCCAGCAGTGAATCTGGGGGAGTGGGCGGCTACACCTTC
TRBJ1-1 | once | - | TRBV5-1 | CASSLRTANTEAFF | TGCGCCAGCAGCTTAAGGACTGCGAACACTGAAGCTTTCTTT
TRBJ1-2 | - | TRBD1 | TRBV28 | CASSFRGRAYGYTF | TGTGCCAGCAGTTTCAGGGGGCGGGCTTATGGCTACACCTTC
TRBJ1-4 | - | - | TRBV28 | CASSPQGNLDEKLFF | TGTGCCAGCAGTCCTCAGGGGAATTTGGATGAAAAACTGTTTTTT
TRBJ1-6 | - | TRBD1 | TRBV6-1 | CASSEAPDRGSPLHF | TGTGCCAGCAGTGAAGCCCCGGACAGGGGATCACCCCTCCACTTT